This entry lists 32 T cell receptor beta chains sequenced from one sample in a study of beta chain features in type 1 diabetes. Expressed TCRB transcripts were sequenced, since all the RNA that had been isolated was reverse transcribed. TCRdb's copy holds only in-frame clones and misses some; the assay was immunoSEQ multiplex PCR. The data contain a few hundred thousand clones, 30% of them seen just once; the ten biggest clones take up about 0.065%. Sequencing was performed on naive CD4+ T cells from blood. Receptors originate from a man aged 18 to 29 in good health.

This clone was picked up a small number of times. V usage is TRBV7-2 and J usage is TRBJ2-3; D unclear. The germline V and J ends were trimmed by 5 bases and 2 bases, with 11 bases remaining between them. Per the germline V gene, CDR1 is SGHTA and CDR2 is FQGNSA. This CDR3 is built from 14 residues. This chain's CDR3 is CASSPGPNTDTQYF. For the CDR3, the DNA is TGTGCCAGCAGCCCCGGACCAAACACAGATACGCAGTATTTT.

The J gene is TRBJ2-2, the V gene TRBV29-1; no clear D. Between the trimmed V and J ends, which lost 5 bases and 3 bases, there was a span of 10 bases. This CDR3 comprises 13 residues. Germline CDR1 and CDR2: SQVTM and ANQGSEA. The CDR3 DNA reads TGCAGCGTTCAATTGGGGTACACCGGGGAGCTGTTTTTT. Residues: CSVQLGYTGELFF.

The rearrangement links TRBV4-3 to TRBJ1-4; 7 bases are shared with TRBD1. J lost 0 bases, V lost 4 bases, and 2 bases had no gene match. Germline CDR1 is LGHNA and CDR2 is YSLEER. The CDR3 loop spans 15 amino acids. In DNA, the CDR3 is TGCGCCAGCAGCCGGGACAGCGCAACTAATGAAAAACTGTTTTTT. It encodes CASSRDSATNEKLFF.

Only a few counts were recorded for this clone. The V call is TRBV7-2, the J call TRBJ2-1; unclear D gene. CDR1 and CDR2 from the germline V gene are SGHTA and FQGNSA. The V and J ends lost 5 bases and 0 bases respectively, with 14 bases between them. This CDR3 region has 16 residues. CDR3 in DNA: TGTGCCAGCAGCATAGACCGGTACAGCTCCTACAATGAGCAGTTCTTC. Protein product: CASSIDRYSSYNEQFF.

As regards this clone: The sample contains more than one DNA sequence encoding this CDR3. The chain has TRBV30 and TRBJ2-7; the match to TRBD1 covers 7 bases. V gave up 3 bases and J gave up 2 bases; unmatched junction bases: 4. Germline V gene sequence: CDR1 GTSNPN, CDR2 SVGIG (reference sequence). This CDR3 contains 13 residues. CDR3 sequence reads: CAWSRQGPYEQYF. CDR3 DNA: TGTGCCTGGAGCAGACAGGGCCCCTACGAGCAGTACTTC.

This clone was seen more than once but under ten times. The chain employs TRBV30 and TRBJ2-5, with TRBD2 as a possible D gene (6 bases). The V end lost 2 bases, the J end lost 4 bases, and 11 bases lay between the germline ends. Germline V gene sequence: CDR1 GTSNPN, CDR2 SVGIG (reference sequence). CDR3 length equals 13 residues. CDR3 amino acids: CAWSLAFGETQYF. DNA of the CDR3: TGTGCCTGGAGTCTAGCGTTCGGAGAGACCCAGTACTTC.

V gene TRBV11-2 combines with J gene TRBJ2-7; D possibly corresponds to TRBD2 (7 bases). CDR3 size: 14 residues. Trimming shortened V by 10 bases and J by 3 bases, and 19 bases separated the two germline ends. CDR1 and CDR2 (germline): SGHAT, FQNNGV. The DNA for the CDR3 is TGTGCCACCGGAGAGGGGGGGCGCATCTACGAGCAGTACTTC. This translates into CATGEGGRIYEQYF.

This chain joins TRBV30 and TRBJ1-4, with TRBD1 as a possible D gene (6 bases). The CDR3 totals 14 residues. CDR1 is GTSNPN, CDR2 SVGIG, per germline (reference sequence). The V end lost 3 bases, the J end lost 1 base, and 9 bases lay between the germline ends. CDR3 loop: CAWSRGGTNEKLFF. CDR3 coding DNA: TGTGCCTGGAGCAGGGGAGGAACTAATGAAAAACTGTTTTTT. Based on the CDR3 plus reference TRBV30 and TRBJ1-4, the full variable domain is SQTIHQWPATLVQPVGSPLSLECTVEGTSNPNLYWYRQAAGRGLQLLFYSVGIGQISSEVPQNLSASRPQDRQFILSSKKLLLSDSGFYLCAWSRGGTNEKLFFGSGTQLSVL.

This clone was seen more than once but under ten times. CDR3 coding DNA: TGTGCCAGCTCACCTCGGGAAAGGACTAATGAAAAACTGTTTTTT. Its translation: CASSPRERTNEKLFF. The V and J genes are TRBV18 and TRBJ1-4; D is unresolved. Trimming stripped 3 bases from V and 2 bases from J, with 10 bases between. The CDR3 has 15 amino acids. The germline V gene has CDR1 KGHSH and CDR2 LQKENI.

The rearrangement links TRBV7-9 to TRBJ2-2; D is possibly TRBD2 (5 bases). This CDR3 has 11 residues. In germline, CDR1 is SEHNR, CDR2 FQNEAQ (reference sequence). The V end lost 11 bases, the J end lost 6 bases, and 10 bases lay between the germline ends. CDR3: CAGREAGELFF. CDR3 bases: TGTGCCGGCCGGGAAGCCGGGGAGCTGTTTTTT.

The V call is TRBV7-9, the J call TRBJ2-3; 10 bases match TRBD2. The CDR3 extends over 15 amino acids. Germline loops: CDR1 SEHNR, CDR2 FQNEAQ (reference sequence). With V trimmed by 7 bases and J by 6 bases, 10 bases remained unmatched. In DNA form, the CDR3 reads TGTGCCAGCATCTCATCAGCGGGAGGGCCTGATACGCAGTATTTT. Amino acids: CASISSAGGPDTQYF.

The chain is built from TRBV7-8 and TRBJ1-3; D is uncertain. V was trimmed by 2 bases and J by 2 bases, leaving 13 bases between them. Germline CDR1 reads SGHVS; CDR2 reads FQNEAQ. The CDR3 is made up of 16 amino acids. The CDR3 spells CASSLLPGEAGNTIYF. The CDR3 region has the DNA TGTGCCAGCAGCTTATTACCAGGAGAGGCTGGAAACACCATATATTTT.

This clone was recorded once. The chain couples TRBV4-1 to TRBJ2-2; TRBD1 aligns across 12 bases. The CDR3 is made up of 18 amino acids. Germline V lookup: CDR1 MGHRA, CDR2 YSYEKL. Trimming cost V 4 bases and J 0 bases; bases outside gene matches: 6. The CDR3 DNA follows: TGCGCCAGCAGCCCATCCGGGACAGGGGGCGCGAACACCGGGGAGCTGTTTTTT. Its protein is CASSPSGTGGANTGELFF.

There are a few counts of this clone. The chain couples TRBV30 to TRBJ1-1; maybe TRBD1 (5 bases). From germline, CDR1 is GTSNPN and CDR2 SVGIG (reference sequence). V lost 4 bases, J lost 4 bases, and 19 bases lay in between. This CDR3 is 15 amino acids long. The CDR3 sequence is CAWNPTGAAVTEAFF. DNA for the CDR3: TGTGCCTGGAACCCCACCGGGGCAGCCGTCACTGAAGCTTTCTTT.

The chain uses TRBV7-2 and TRBJ2-1; D is tentatively TRBD1 or TRBD2 (5 bases each). With 7 bases removed from V and 5 bases from J, the gap between germline ends came to 18 bases. Germline lookup yields CDR1 SGHTA and CDR2 FQGNSA. The length of the CDR3 is 15 residues. CDR3 sequence: CASNRVGGTHNEQFF. The CDR3 coding sequence is TGTGCCAGCAATCGTGTTGGTGGGACGCACAATGAGCAGTTCTTC.

This rearrangement joins TRBV7-3 to TRBJ2-3; no clear D. The germline gives CDR1 SGHTA, CDR2 FQGTGA. The CDR3 contains 13 residues. Trimming pared 5 bases from V and 2 bases from J, leaving 8 bases between. As DNA, the CDR3 is TGTGCCAGCAGCCCTAGTTACACAGATACGCAGTATTTT. Residues: CASSPSYTDTQYF.

This clone was counted only a few times. The chain is built from TRBV6-6 and TRBJ2-7; 13 bases match TRBD2. The CDR3 contains 15 residues. Per the germline V gene, CDR1 is MNHNY and CDR2 is SVGAGI (reference sequence). Germline trimming cut 10 bases from V and 7 bases from J; bases unmatched to any gene: 13. The DNA of the CDR3 is TGTGCCACCCAACTTGGACTAGCGGGAGTAGGAGAGCAGTACTTC. Its protein product is CATQLGLAGVGEQYF.

This clone occurred a few times. The chain carries TRBV29-1 and TRBJ2-1; 12 bases are shared with TRBD2. The germline CDR1 and CDR2 sequences are SQVTM and ANQGSEA. The CDR3 is 16 amino acids. The trim removed 4 bases at V and 7 bases at J, leaving 11 bases unmatched. CDR3 in DNA: TGCAGCGTTGGTCCCCCAGGACTAGCGGGAAGGAATGAGCAGTTCTTC. Translation: CSVGPPGLAGRNEQFF.

The sample holds a few counts of this clone. The genes are TRBV30 and TRBJ2-3; unclear D gene. This CDR3 region has 13 residues. Trimming removed 5 bases at V and 1 base at J, with 10 bases between. CDR1 GTSNPN and CDR2 SVGIG come from the germline V gene (reference sequence). CDR3 in DNA: TGTGCCTGGGCAGCGTTGGGCACAGATACGCAGTATTTT. Amino acid sequence: CAWAALGTDTQYF.

J is TRBJ2-5 and V is TRBV6-6, with unresolved D. V was shortened by 3 bases and J by 2 bases, with 10 bases between the two germline ends. The CDR3 is 14 amino acids. Germline lookup yields CDR1 MNHNY and CDR2 SVGAGI (reference sequence). CDR3 amino acids: CASSYGLDQETQYF. The CDR3 region has the DNA TGTGCCAGCAGTTATGGCTTGGATCAAGAGACCCAGTACTTC.

This sequence joins TRBV4-1 and TRBJ2-3, with 8 bases fitting TRBD2. This CDR3 spans 16 amino acids. After removal of 1 base from V and 5 bases from J, the junction contained 8 bases not matched to a gene. The germline gives CDR1 MGHRA, CDR2 YSYEKL. The CDR3 protein is CASSQAPAGVGDTQYF. In DNA form, the CDR3 reads TGCGCCAGCAGCCAAGCTCCAGCGGGGGTTGGAGATACGCAGTATTTT.

The gene calls are TRBV7-2 and TRBJ1-1; possibly TRBD1 for D (5 bases). The V end was cut by 2 bases, the J end by 3 bases, with 10 bases between. Per the germline V gene, CDR1 is SGHTA and CDR2 is FQGNSA. This CDR3 region has 14 residues. CDR3 loop: CASSLWGGHTEAFF. The CDR3 DNA reads TGTGCCAGCAGCTTATGGGGCGGACACACTGAAGCTTTCTTT.

A few counts support this clone. V gene TRBV28 combines with J gene TRBJ2-4; 8 nucleotides agree with TRBD1. Germline V gene lookup returns CDR1 MDHEN and CDR2 SYDVKM. The J segment lost 4 bases and the V segment lost 6 bases, leaving 5 bases of the junction unmatched. The CDR3 spans 14 residues. The CDR3 DNA follows: TGTGCCAGCAGCCGGACAGGGTTAAAAAACATTCAGTACTTC. Translated, it gives CASSRTGLKNIQYF. Using reference TRBV28 and TRBJ2-4 for the parts outside the CDR3, the full variable domain is DVKVTQSSRYLVKRTGEKVFLECVQDMDHENMFWYRQDPGLGLRLIYFSYDVKMKEKGDIPEGYSVSREKKERFSLILESASTNQTSMYLCASSRTGLKNIQYFGAGTRLSVL.

A remark on this clone: One end of the junction is discordant with germline, which a read error may explain. The V gene is TRBV14, the J gene TRBJ2-3; maybe TRBD2 (6 bases). Looked up from germline, CDR1 is SGHDN and CDR2 is FVKESK. CDR3 length: 12 residues. CDR3 amino acids: CASSPAGRDPTF. CDR3 nucleotides: TGTGCCAGCAGCCCCGCCGGGCGGGACCCAACTTTT.

The V and J genes are TRBV10-3 and TRBJ2-5, with 9 bases fitting TRBD1. The CDR3 covers 12 residues. V trimming: 10 bases; J trimming: 4 bases; junction bases outside the gene matches: 4. Looked up from germline, CDR1 is ENHRY and CDR2 is SYGVKD. The CDR3 DNA reads as TGTGCCACCCGGGACAGGGCAGAGACCCAGTACTTC. This sequence encodes CATRDRAETQYF.

The CDR3 here is CASSLHSLGRYGYTF. DNA for the CDR3: TGTGCCAGCAGTCTACACTCTCTCGGCCGGTATGGCTACACCTTC. The chain has TRBV27 and TRBJ1-2, with D unclear. Between the trimmed V and J ends, which lost 5 bases and 5 bases, there was a span of 18 bases. Germline V gene lookup returns CDR1 MNHEY and CDR2 SMNVEV (reference sequence). The length of the CDR3 is 15 residues.

This clone showed up just a few times. This chain uses TRBV7-3 with TRBJ2-3; maybe TRBD2 (5 bases). V shed 4 bases and J shed 0 bases, with 14 bases lying between them. CDR1 is SGHTA, CDR2 FQGTGA, per germline. This CDR3 contains 16 residues. CDR3 protein: CASSSSSGGSTDTQYF. The CDR3 DNA is TGTGCCAGCAGCTCCAGTTCTGGCGGGAGCACAGATACGCAGTATTTT.

The chain carries TRBV6-1 and TRBJ2-5; D may be TRBD1 or TRBD2 (5 bases each). This CDR3 is 13 amino acids long. The V gene lost 6 bases and the J gene lost 8 bases, with 16 bases spanning the gap. Per germline, CDR1 MNHNS and CDR2 SASEGT. CDR3 protein: CASSRDPRSTQYF. The CDR3 nucleotides read TGTGCCAGCAGCCGGGACCCGCGTTCAACCCAGTACTTC.

The rearrangement joins TRBV18 to TRBJ2-7; 8 bases agree with TRBD1. From germline, CDR1 is KGHSH and CDR2 LQKENI. J lost 3 bases, V lost 0 bases, and 4 bases had no gene match. This CDR3 comprises 15 residues. The CDR3 region is CASSPPTTGVYEQYF. CDR3 bases: TGTGCCAGCTCACCACCGACGACAGGGGTCTACGAGCAGTACTTC.

CDR3 coding DNA: TGTGCCAGCAGCTTAGGGACTAGCGGGGACAATACGCAGTATTTT. It codes for CASSLGTSGDNTQYF. The rearrangement uses TRBV7-2 and TRBJ2-3, with TRBD2 matching over 12 bases. Germline assignment: CDR1 SGHTA and CDR2 FQGNSA. Germline trimming cut 1 base from V and 7 bases from J; bases unmatched to any gene: 3. CDR3 length equals 15 residues.

The chain joins TRBV11-1 to TRBJ1-2; D is unresolved. CDR3 size: 13 residues. V dropped 3 bases and J dropped 5 bases, with 10 bases sitting between them. Per the germline V gene, CDR1 is SGHAT and CDR2 is FQDESV (reference sequence). The CDR3 DNA is TGTGCCAGCAGCTTGACGGAGAGGTATGGCTACACCTTC. It is translated as CASSLTERYGYTF.

This clone was recorded a few times. The sample holds other DNA sequences that translate to the same CDR3. The chain combines TRBV20-1 with TRBJ1-1; the D is unclear. Germline V gene sequence: CDR1 DFQATT, CDR2 SNEGSKA (reference sequence). The CDR3 runs to 11 residues. Trimming took off 3 bases at V and 5 bases at J, with 7 bases between the two ends. DNA for the CDR3: TGCAGTGCTAGGGGAGGAACTGAAGCTTTCTTT. It codes for CSARGGTEAFF.